Each of the 27 T cell receptor beta chains below was sequenced from the same sample in a study of neurological immune-mediated disorders. A single record per CDR3 protein comes from TCRdb applying MiXCR to the 5' RACE reads. The sample carries tens of thousands of distinct CDR3 sequences, 3.5% to 4.5% recorded once. Input material: PBMCs. The receptors here all came from a woman aged 50 to 60 with multiple sclerosis.

This clonotype was found many times. The chain carries TRBV21-1 and TRBJ2-2; the table's D call TRBD2 went unverified against the DNA. TRBV21-1 represents a pseudogene. The CDR3 sequence is 15 residues long. CDR3 residues: CASSRLAGPTGELFF. DNA for the CDR3: TGTGCCAGCAGCAGGCTAGCGGGGCCCACCGGGGAGCTGTTTTTT.

This clonotype was counted many times. The CDR3 loop reads CASSRGPRDTQYF. CDR3 coding DNA: TGTGCCAGCAGTCGTGGACCTCGGGATACGCAGTATTTT. The chain uses TRBV12-3 or TRBV12-4 and TRBJ2-3; D remains unclear. The CDR3 extends over 13 amino acids. Trimming stripped 5 bases from V and 6 bases from J, with 12 bases between.

The J gene is TRBJ1-5, the V gene TRBV7-2; 12 positions match TRBD1. Germline CDR1 is SGHTA and CDR2 is FQGNSA. This CDR3 contains 17 residues. J lost 3 bases, V lost 4 bases, and 7 bases had no gene match. CDR3 nucleotides: TGTGCCAGCAGCTCGGGACAGGGGGCAATTTTCAATCAGCCCCAGCATTTT. Residues: CASSSGQGAIFNQPQHF.

This clonotype was seen ten or more times. The V and J genes are TRBV21-1 and TRBJ2-7; the table assigns TRBD2, which was not confirmed against the DNA. TRBV21-1 is deemed a pseudogene. This CDR3 has 16 residues. The CDR3 loop is CASSKRPAGGPYEQYF. CDR3 DNA: TGTGCCAGCAGCAAGCGTCCAGCGGGAGGGCCCTACGAGCAGTACTTC.

This clonotype showed up many times. The chain has TRBV10-3 and TRBJ1-6, with D tentatively TRBD1 (5 bases). From germline, CDR1 is ENHRY and CDR2 SYGVKD. The CDR3 is made up of 17 amino acids. V shed 4 bases and J shed 6 bases, with 19 bases lying between them. In DNA, the CDR3 is TGTGCCATCAGTGTTTTTCAGGGTGCCCGGGGTAATTCACCCCTCCACTTT. This codes for CAISVFQGARGNSPLHF.

This clonotype was seen only a few times. The genes are TRBV7-2 and TRBJ2-1; tentatively, D is TRBD2 (5 bases). The CDR3 is 16 residues long. V was cut by 1 base and J by 2 bases, with 12 bases left in between. CDR1 and CDR2 (germline): SGHTA, FQGNSA. CDR3 nucleotides: TGTGCCAGCAGCTTAGAGTCGGGGTTTACCTACAATGAGCAGTTCTTC. Its translation is CASSLESGFTYNEQFF.

This clonotype is medium-sized (0.01 to 0.1%) within its sample. The chain recombines TRBV6-2 or TRBV6-3 with TRBJ2-7; 11 bases match TRBD2. V gave up 0 bases and J gave up 6 bases; unmatched junction bases: 4. From germline, CDR1 is MNHEY and CDR2 SVGEGT. This CDR3 has 15 amino acids. This CDR3 reads CASSYSGLADAEQYF. The CDR3 nucleotides are TGTGCCAGCAGTTACTCGGGACTAGCGGACGCCGAGCAGTACTTC.

The rearrangement joins TRBV7-2 to TRBJ2-3, with a weak D call TRBD2 (6 bases). With 5 bases removed from V and 10 bases from J, the gap between germline ends came to 13 bases. CDR1 and CDR2 from the germline V gene are SGHTA and FQGNSA. The CDR3 totals 12 residues. As DNA, the CDR3 is TGTGCCAGCAGCCCGGGGTCTAGCGCGCAGTATTTT. It is translated as CASSPGSSAQYF. The variable domain in full, completed from reference TRBV7-2 and TRBJ2-3, reads GAGVSQSPSNKVTEKGKDVELRCDPISGHTALYWYRQSLGQGLEFLIYFQGNSAPDKSGLPSDRFSAERTGGSVSTLTIQRTQQEDSAVYLCASSPGSSAQYFGPGTRLTVL.

Ten or more counts support this clonotype. This sequence joins TRBV20-1 and TRBJ2-2, with 7 bases identical to TRBD2. J was trimmed by 6 bases and V by 6 bases; bases with no gene match: 10. The CDR3 extends over 14 amino acids. CDR1 DFQATT and CDR2 SNEGSKA come from the germline V gene (reference sequence). The DNA for the CDR3 is TGCAGTGCCCCCGGCGTCGGGGGGTCCGGGGAGCTGTTTTTT. It encodes CSAPGVGGSGELFF.

Ten or more counts support this clonotype. The rearrangement joins TRBV5-4 to TRBJ2-1; unclear D gene. Trimming removed 0 bases at V and 8 bases at J, with 6 bases between. The CDR3 spans 12 residues. Germline CDR1 is SGHNT and CDR2 is YYREEE (reference sequence). Written as DNA, the CDR3 is TGTGCCAGCAGCTTGGGACTCGATGAGCAGTTCTTC. Protein: CASSLGLDEQFF.

This clonotype was counted at least ten times. V is TRBV6-5 and J is TRBJ2-7, with TRBD2 matching 7 bases. Unmatched junction bases numbered 3, after V lost 5 bases and J lost 2 bases. Looked up from germline, CDR1 is MNHEY and CDR2 is SVGAGI. The CDR3 has 13 amino acids. For the CDR3, the DNA is TGTGCCAGCAGTGGGGGGGATACCTACGAGCAGTACTTC. Protein: CASSGGDTYEQYF.

This clonotype was detected only a few times. The chain employs TRBV27 and TRBJ1-2, with 11 nucleotides matching TRBD1. V trimming: 3 bases; J trimming: 7 bases; junction bases outside the gene matches: 4. Germline lookup yields CDR1 MNHEY and CDR2 SMNVEV (reference sequence). The CDR3 runs 14 residues. CDR3 loop: CASSFGQGARGYTF. As DNA, the CDR3 is TGTGCCAGCAGTTTCGGACAGGGGGCGCGTGGCTACACCTTC.

This clonotype was observed at least ten times. The genes are TRBV29-1 and TRBJ2-7; the D is unclear. The CDR3 contains 12 residues. Between the trimmed V and J ends, which lost 4 bases and 3 bases, there was a span of 10 bases. CDR1 is SQVTM and CDR2 is ANQGSEA in the germline V gene. The CDR3 loop reads CSVVVVGYEQYF. The CDR3 region has the DNA TGCAGCGTTGTGGTAGTTGGCTACGAGCAGTACTTC.

About this clonotype itself: A much larger clone sits a single nucleotide away, making a read error possible. In DNA, the CDR3 is TGCGCCAGCAGCCAAGATCAAGGGGCCGGGGAGCTGTTTTTT. Residues: CASSQDQGAGELFF. This chain uses TRBV4-3 with TRBJ2-2, with a tentative D call TRBD1 (5 bases). The V end lost 0 bases, the J end lost 6 bases, and 8 bases lay between the germline ends. The CDR3 is made up of 14 amino acids. Germline CDR1 reads LGHNA; CDR2 reads YSLEER.

This clonotype was detected many times. The V call is TRBV12-3 or TRBV12-4, the J call TRBJ1-1; tentatively, D is TRBD1 (6 bases). CDR3 length: 15 amino acids. Trimming shortened V by 1 base and J by 7 bases, and 16 bases separated the two germline ends. This CDR3 reads CASSLGGAGVFEAFF. The CDR3 nucleotides are TGTGCCAGCAGTTTAGGGGGGGCCGGGGTTTTTGAAGCTTTCTTT.

In this sample, this clonotype turned up many times. This chain links TRBV9 with TRBJ2-7; the match to TRBD2 covers 10 bases. The V segment lost 2 bases and the J segment 4 bases; nucleotides outside the gene matches: 6. CDR3 length: 15 residues. Germline V CDR1 and CDR2: SGDLS, YYNGEE. The CDR3 here is CASSVEAGGPYEQYF. CDR3 sequence (DNA): TGTGCCAGCAGCGTGGAAGCGGGAGGGCCATACGAGCAGTACTTC.

This clonotype was seen ten or more times. The J gene is TRBJ2-3, the V gene TRBV20-1; D gene uncertain. Trimming took 6 bases from V and 4 from J, leaving 11 bases between them. The V gene's germline CDR1 is DFQATT and CDR2 SNEGSKA (reference sequence). This CDR3 is 12 amino acids long. CDR3 sequence reads: CSASPGADTQYF. CDR3 DNA sequence: TGCAGTGCATCACCAGGTGCAGATACGCAGTATTTT.

This clonotype was recorded at least ten times. The gene calls are TRBV7-2 and TRBJ2-3; D unresolved. The V end lost 2 bases, the J end lost 6 bases, and 6 bases lay between the germline ends. The CDR3 is 12 amino acids. CDR1 and CDR2 (germline): SGHTA, FQGNSA. The chain's CDR3 is CASSLLRDTQYF. The CDR3 nucleotides read TGTGCCAGCAGCTTACTCCGGGATACGCAGTATTTT.

This clonotype was found many times. This chain connects TRBV12-3 or TRBV12-4 to TRBJ1-5; no reliable D call. V lost 1 base and J 6 bases, leaving 10 bases between the germline ends. The CDR3 is 14 residues long. The DNA of the CDR3 is TGTGCCAGCAGTTTAGTCGGGGAAGGTCAGCCCCAGCATTTT. Translated, it gives CASSLVGEGQPQHF.

This clonotype was recorded many times. The chain couples TRBV19 to TRBJ2-2; 8 nucleotides line up with TRBD2. Losses at the gene ends were 9 bases for V and 6 bases for J; bases not matched to a gene: 6. Germline loops: CDR1 LNHDA, CDR2 SQIVND (reference sequence). CDR3 length: 13 residues. CDR3 sequence reads: CASGTSRAGELFF. The CDR3 DNA reads TGTGCCAGCGGGACTAGTAGAGCCGGGGAGCTGTTTTTT.

The sample holds many counts of this clonotype. The V and J genes are TRBV7-2 and TRBJ2-5, with 9 bases that match TRBD1. The CDR3 runs 16 residues. CDR1 is SGHTA, CDR2 FQGNSA, per germline. V gave up 3 bases and J gave up 3 bases; unmatched junction bases: 8. CDR3: CASSLWGGTGKETQYF. CDR3 coding DNA: TGTGCCAGCAGCTTGTGGGGCGGGACAGGGAAAGAGACCCAGTACTTC.

This clonotype came up many times. The chain links TRBV6-5 to TRBJ1-5; tentative D call: TRBD1 (5 bases). Germline values: CDR1 MNHEY, CDR2 SVGAGI. V lost 6 bases to trimming and J lost 0 bases, with 12 bases between them. This CDR3 region has 15 residues. CDR3 bases: TGTGCCAGCAGGGGGTCGCAGGGTAGCAATCAGCCCCAGCATTTT. The encoded protein is CASRGSQGSNQPQHF.

This clonotype occurred many times. This CDR3 is CSARGLAGVNEQFF. The CDR3 DNA follows: TGCAGTGCTAGAGGTCTAGCGGGAGTCAATGAGCAGTTCTTC. V usage is TRBV20-1 and J usage is TRBJ2-1, with 10 bases fitting TRBD2. This CDR3 region has 14 residues. Germline CDR1 is DFQATT and CDR2 is SNEGSKA (reference sequence). The V and J ends lost 1 base and 6 bases, in that order; junction bases with no gene match: 3.

This clonotype was seen at least ten times. CDR3 sequence: CDWTSKCNEQFF. CDR3 bases: TGCGATTGGACTAGCAAATGCAATGAGCAGTTCTTC. The V gene is TRBV5-1, the J gene TRBJ2-1, with TRBD2 matching over 8 bases. Germline values: CDR1 SGHRS, CDR2 YFSETQ. The CDR3 is made up of 12 amino acids.

This clonotype was counted at least ten times. V gene TRBV7-6 combines with J gene TRBJ2-7; tentative D call: TRBD1 (5 bases). The CDR3 length is 18 residues. Germline CDR1 reads SGHVS; CDR2 reads FNYEAQ. Trimming shortened V by 0 bases and J by 0 bases, and 18 bases separated the two germline ends. This CDR3 is CASSLAKVGATSSYEQYF. CDR3 nucleotides: TGTGCCAGCAGCTTAGCGAAAGTAGGGGCGACCTCCTCCTACGAGCAGTACTTC.

This clonotype has a count of ten or more. This chain links TRBV5-1 with TRBJ2-2, with D maybe TRBD1 (5 bases). The germline V and J ends were trimmed by 0 bases and 1 base, with 10 bases remaining between them. This CDR3 contains 16 residues. Germline CDR1 reads SGHRS; CDR2 reads YFSETQ. Here the CDR3 reads CASSLGQSRNTGELFF. DNA for the CDR3: TGCGCCAGCAGCTTGGGACAGAGTAGGAACACCGGGGAGCTGTTTTTT.

This clonotype was observed at least ten times. The genes are TRBV10-3 and TRBJ1-2; 11 bases line up with TRBD1. The length of the CDR3 is 14 residues. Germline trimming cut 10 bases from V and 4 bases from J; bases unmatched to any gene: 8. CDR1 and CDR2 from the germline V gene are ENHRY and SYGVKD. The chain's CDR3 is CASGQGASSYGYTF. For the CDR3, the DNA is TGTGCCAGTGGACAGGGGGCTAGTAGCTATGGCTACACCTTC.